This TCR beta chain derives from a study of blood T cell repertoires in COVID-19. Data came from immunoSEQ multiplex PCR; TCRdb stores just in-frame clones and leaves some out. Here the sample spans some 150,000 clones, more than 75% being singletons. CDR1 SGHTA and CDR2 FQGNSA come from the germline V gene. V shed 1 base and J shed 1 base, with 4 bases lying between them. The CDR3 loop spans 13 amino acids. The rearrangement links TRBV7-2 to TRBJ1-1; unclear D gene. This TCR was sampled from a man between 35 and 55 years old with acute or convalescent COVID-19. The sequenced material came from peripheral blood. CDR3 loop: CASSLDRNTEAFF. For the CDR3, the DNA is TGTGCCAGCAGCTTAGATAGGAACACTGAAGCTTTCTTT.